This T cell receptor (beta chain) was found in a study of T cells in Graves' hyperthyroidism and ophthalmopathy. On the study more broadly: Peripheral blood was collected at initial diagnosis, before any treatment. Study-level findings and limits: A model using 13 V-J features told ophthalmopathy apart from stable hyperthyroidism.

Each diagnosis was grounded in clinical symptoms, serum thyroxine and TRAb, thyroid ultrasound, and orbital computed tomography. TCR beta CDR3 region amplification was performed from RNA transcripts. During a first-round RT-PCR of the TCR CDR3, the HTBI primer set was used. TCRdb analysed the multiplex PCR reads with MiXCR anew, one entry per CDR3 protein. The data contain about 520,000 distinct CDR3 sequences, approximately 25% of them singletons. Note on this clonotype: Its specificity is not known.

Germline V gene data show CDR1 as MNHNS and CDR2 as SASEGT. The length of the CDR3 is 13 residues. Trimming left V 2 bases short and J 8 bases short, with 12 bases between. Sequenced: blood. This chain links TRBV6-1 with TRBJ1-1; D gene unclear. This receptor was identified in a woman aged 25 to 39 with Graves' ophthalmopathy. CDR3 nucleotides: TGTGCCAGCAGTGAACTAACCTTTCGGGAAGCTTTCTTT. Translating gives CASSELTFREAFF.